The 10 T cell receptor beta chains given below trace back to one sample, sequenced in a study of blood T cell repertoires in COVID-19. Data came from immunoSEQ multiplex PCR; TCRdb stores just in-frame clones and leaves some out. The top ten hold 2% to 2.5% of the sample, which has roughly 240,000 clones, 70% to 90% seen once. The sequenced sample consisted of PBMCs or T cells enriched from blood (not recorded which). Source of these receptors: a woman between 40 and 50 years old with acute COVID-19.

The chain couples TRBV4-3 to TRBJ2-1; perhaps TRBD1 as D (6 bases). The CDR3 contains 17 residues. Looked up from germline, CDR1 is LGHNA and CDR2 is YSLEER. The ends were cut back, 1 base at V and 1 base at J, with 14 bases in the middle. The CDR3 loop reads CASSQGLGTLSYNEQFF. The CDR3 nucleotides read TGCGCCAGCAGCCAAGGTCTCGGGACATTGTCCTACAATGAGCAGTTCTTC.

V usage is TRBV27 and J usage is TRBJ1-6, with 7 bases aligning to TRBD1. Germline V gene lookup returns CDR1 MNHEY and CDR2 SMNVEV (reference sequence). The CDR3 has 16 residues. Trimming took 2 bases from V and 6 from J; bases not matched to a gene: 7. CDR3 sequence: CASSLGAGGVNSPLHF. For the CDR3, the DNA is TGTGCCAGCAGTTTAGGGGCAGGGGGAGTTAATTCACCCCTCCACTTT.

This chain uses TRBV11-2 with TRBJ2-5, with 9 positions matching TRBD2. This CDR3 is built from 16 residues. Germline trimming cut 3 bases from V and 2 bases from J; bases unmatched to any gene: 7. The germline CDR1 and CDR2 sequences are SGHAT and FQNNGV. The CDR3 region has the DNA TGTGCCAGCAGCTTTGTAACTAGCGGGCGTCAAGAGACCCAGTACTTC. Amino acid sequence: CASSFVTSGRQETQYF.

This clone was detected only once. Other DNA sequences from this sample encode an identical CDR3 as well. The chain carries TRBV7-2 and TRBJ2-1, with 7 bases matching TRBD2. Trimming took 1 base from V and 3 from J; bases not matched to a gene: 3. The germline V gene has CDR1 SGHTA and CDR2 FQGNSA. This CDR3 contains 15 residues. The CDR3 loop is CASSLGGGDYNEQFF. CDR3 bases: TGTGCCAGCAGCTTAGGGGGGGGAGACTACAATGAGCAGTTCTTC.

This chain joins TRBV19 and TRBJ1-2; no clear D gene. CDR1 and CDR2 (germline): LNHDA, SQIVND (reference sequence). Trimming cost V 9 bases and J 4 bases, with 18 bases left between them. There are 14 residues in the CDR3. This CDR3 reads CASRREGGLYGYTF. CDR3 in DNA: TGTGCCAGCCGAAGGGAGGGAGGGCTCTATGGCTACACCTTC.

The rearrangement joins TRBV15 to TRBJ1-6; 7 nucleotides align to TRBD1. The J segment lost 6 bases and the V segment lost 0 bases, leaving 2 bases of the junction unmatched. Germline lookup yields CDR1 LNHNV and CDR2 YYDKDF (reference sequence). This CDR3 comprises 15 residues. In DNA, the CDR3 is TGTGCCACCAGCAGAGATAGGGACAGTAATTCACCCCTCCACTTT. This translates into CATSRDRDSNSPLHF.

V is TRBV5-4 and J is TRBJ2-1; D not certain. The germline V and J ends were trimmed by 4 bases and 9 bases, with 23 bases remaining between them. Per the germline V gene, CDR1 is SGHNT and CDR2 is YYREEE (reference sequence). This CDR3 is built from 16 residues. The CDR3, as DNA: TGTGCCAGCAGCCCCGCCGCGGAGCACCTGCCGCGTGAGCAGTTCTTC. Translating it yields CASSPAAEHLPREQFF.

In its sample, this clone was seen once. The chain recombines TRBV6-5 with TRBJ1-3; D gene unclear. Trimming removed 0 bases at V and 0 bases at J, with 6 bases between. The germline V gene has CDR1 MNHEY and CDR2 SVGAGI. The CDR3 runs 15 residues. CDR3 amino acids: CASSYSIGSGNTIYF. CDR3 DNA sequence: TGTGCCAGCAGTTACTCGATCGGCTCTGGAAACACCATATATTTT.

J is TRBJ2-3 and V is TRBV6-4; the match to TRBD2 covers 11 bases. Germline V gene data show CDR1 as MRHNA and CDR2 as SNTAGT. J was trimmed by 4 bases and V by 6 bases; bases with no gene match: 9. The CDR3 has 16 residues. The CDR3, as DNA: TGTGCCAGCAGCCCTACAACTAGCGGGGGCTCAGATACGCAGTATTTT. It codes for CASSPTTSGGSDTQYF.

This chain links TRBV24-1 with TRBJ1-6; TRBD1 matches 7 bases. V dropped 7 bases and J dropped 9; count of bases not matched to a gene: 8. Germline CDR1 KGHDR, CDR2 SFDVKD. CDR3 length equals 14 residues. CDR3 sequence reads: CATSLLGDSSPLHF. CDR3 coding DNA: TGTGCCACCAGCCTACTGGGGGACAGTTCACCCCTCCACTTT.